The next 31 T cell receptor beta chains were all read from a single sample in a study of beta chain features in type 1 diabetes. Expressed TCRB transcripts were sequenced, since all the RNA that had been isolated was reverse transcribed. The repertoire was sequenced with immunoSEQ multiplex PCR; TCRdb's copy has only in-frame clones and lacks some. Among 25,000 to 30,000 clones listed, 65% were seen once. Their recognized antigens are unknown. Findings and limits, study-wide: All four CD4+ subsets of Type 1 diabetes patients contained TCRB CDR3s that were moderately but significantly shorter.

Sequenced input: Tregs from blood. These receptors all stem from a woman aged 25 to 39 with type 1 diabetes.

CDR3 nucleotides: TGTGCCAGCAGCTTTGATCGGGACAGGGACTACGAGCAGTACTTC. Its protein product is CASSFDRDRDYEQYF. V usage is TRBV7-2 and J usage is TRBJ2-7; TRBD1 matches 9 bases. This CDR3 has 15 residues. V was clipped by 3 bases and J by 3 bases; unmatched bases: 6. Germline CDR1 and CDR2: SGHTA and FQGNSA.

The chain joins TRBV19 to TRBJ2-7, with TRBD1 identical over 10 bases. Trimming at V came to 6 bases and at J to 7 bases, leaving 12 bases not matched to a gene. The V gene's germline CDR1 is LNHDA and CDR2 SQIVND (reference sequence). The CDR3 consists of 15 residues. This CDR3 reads CASSAPGTGAREQYF. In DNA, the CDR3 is TGTGCCAGTAGCGCCCCCGGGACAGGGGCAAGGGAGCAGTACTTC.

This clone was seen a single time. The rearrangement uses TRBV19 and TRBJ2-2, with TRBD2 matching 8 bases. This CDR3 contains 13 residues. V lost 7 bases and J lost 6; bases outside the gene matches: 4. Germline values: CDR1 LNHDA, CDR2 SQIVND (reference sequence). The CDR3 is CASKAGVAGELFF. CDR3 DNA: TGTGCCAGTAAAGCGGGAGTCGCCGGGGAGCTGTTTTTT.

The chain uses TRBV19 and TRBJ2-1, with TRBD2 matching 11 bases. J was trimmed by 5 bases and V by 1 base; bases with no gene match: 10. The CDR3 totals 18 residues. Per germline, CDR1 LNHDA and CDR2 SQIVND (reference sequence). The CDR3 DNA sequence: TGTGCCAGTAGTATAGGGTTAGCGGGAGGGAGATTCGACAATGAGCAGTTCTTC. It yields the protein CASSIGLAGGRFDNEQFF.

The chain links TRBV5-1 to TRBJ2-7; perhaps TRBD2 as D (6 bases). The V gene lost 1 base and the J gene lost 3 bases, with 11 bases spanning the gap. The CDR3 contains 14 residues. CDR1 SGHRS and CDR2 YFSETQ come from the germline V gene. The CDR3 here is CASSLLPSVYEQYF. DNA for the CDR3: TGCGCCAGCAGCTTGCTTCCTAGCGTCTACGAGCAGTACTTC.

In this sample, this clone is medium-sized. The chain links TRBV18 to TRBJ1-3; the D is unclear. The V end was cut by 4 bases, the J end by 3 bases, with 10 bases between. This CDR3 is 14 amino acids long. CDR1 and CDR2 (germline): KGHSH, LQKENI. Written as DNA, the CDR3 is TGTGCCAGCTCACAGGAGGGAGTTGGAAACACCATATATTTT. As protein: CASSQEGVGNTIYF.

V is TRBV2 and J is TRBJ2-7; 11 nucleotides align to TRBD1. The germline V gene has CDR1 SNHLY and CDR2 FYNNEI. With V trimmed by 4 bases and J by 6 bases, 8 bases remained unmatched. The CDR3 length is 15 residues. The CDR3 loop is CASSVRAGTGGEQYF. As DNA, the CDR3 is TGTGCCAGCAGTGTTAGAGCCGGGACAGGGGGCGAGCAGTACTTC.

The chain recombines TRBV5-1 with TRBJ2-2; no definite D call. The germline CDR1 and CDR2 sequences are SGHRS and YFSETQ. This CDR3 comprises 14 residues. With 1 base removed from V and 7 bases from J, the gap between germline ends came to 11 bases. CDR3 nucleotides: TGCGCCAGCAGCTTGACCTATTTGGTCGGGGAGCTGTTTTTT. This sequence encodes CASSLTYLVGELFF.

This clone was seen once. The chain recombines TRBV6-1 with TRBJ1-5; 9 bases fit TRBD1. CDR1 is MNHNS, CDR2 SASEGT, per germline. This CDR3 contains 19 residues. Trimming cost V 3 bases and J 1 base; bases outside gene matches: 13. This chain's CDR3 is CASSEGQGGVLWSNQPQHF. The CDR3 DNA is TGTGCCAGCAGTGAGGGACAGGGAGGGGTCTTATGGAGCAATCAGCCCCAGCATTTT.

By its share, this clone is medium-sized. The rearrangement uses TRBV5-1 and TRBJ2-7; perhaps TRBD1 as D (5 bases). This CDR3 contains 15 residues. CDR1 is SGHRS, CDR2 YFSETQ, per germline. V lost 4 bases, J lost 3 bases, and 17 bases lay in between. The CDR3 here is CASSLGQDGYYEQYF. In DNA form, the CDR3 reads TGCGCCAGCAGCCTGGGGCAGGATGGGTACTACGAGCAGTACTTC.

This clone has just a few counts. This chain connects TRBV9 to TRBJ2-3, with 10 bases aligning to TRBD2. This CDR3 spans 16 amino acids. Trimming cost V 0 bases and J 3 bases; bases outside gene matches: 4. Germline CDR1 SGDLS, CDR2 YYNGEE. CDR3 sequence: CASSVDPSGGTDTQYF. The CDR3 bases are TGTGCCAGCAGCGTAGACCCTAGCGGGGGAACAGATACGCAGTATTTT. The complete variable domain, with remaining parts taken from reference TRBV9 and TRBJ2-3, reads DSGVTQTPKHLITATGQRVTLRCSPRSGDLSVYWYQQSLDQGLQFLIQYYNGEERAKGNILERFSAQQFPDLHSELNLSSLELGDSALYFCASSVDPSGGTDTQYFGPGTRLTVL.

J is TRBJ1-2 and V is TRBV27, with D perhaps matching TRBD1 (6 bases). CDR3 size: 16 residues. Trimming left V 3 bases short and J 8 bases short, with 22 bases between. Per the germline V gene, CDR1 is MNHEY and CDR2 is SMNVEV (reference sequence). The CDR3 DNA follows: TGTGCCAGCAGTTTCTTCCGATGGGGGGGCGCGGAGGGCTACACCTTC. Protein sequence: CASSFFRWGGAEGYTF.

This CDR3 reads CAIRATDNEQFF. CDR3 nucleotide sequence: TGTGCCATCAGAGCCACGGACAATGAGCAGTTCTTC. The chain recombines TRBV10-3 with TRBJ2-1, with D uncertain. Germline V gene lookup returns CDR1 ENHRY and CDR2 SYGVKD. V dropped 6 bases and J dropped 5 bases, with 8 bases sitting between them. CDR3 length: 12 residues.

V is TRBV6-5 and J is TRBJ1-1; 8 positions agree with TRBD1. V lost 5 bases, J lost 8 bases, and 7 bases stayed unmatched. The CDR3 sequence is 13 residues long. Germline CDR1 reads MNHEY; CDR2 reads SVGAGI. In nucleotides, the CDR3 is TGTGCCAGCAGTGAACCCAGACAGGGGGAAGCTTTCTTT. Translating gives CASSEPRQGEAFF.

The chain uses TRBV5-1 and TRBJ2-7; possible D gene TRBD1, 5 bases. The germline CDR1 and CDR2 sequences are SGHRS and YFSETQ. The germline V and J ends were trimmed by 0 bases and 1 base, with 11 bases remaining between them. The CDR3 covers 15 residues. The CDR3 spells CASSLGQGVSYEQYF. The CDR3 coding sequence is TGCGCCAGCAGCTTGGGGCAGGGCGTTTCCTACGAGCAGTACTTC. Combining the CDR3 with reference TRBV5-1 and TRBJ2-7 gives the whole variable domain KAGVTQTPRYLIKTRGQQVTLSCSPISGHRSVSWYQQTPGQGLQFLFEYFSETQRNKGNFPGRFSGRQFSNSRSEMNVSTLELGDSALYLCASSLGQGVSYEQYFGPGTRLTVT.

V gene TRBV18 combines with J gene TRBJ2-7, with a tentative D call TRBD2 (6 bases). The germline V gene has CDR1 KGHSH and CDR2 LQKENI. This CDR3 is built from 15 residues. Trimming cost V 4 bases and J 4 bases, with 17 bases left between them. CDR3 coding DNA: TGTGCCAGCTCACTCCGGGCCGAGGAGGGGTACGAGCAGTACTTC. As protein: CASSLRAEEGYEQYF.

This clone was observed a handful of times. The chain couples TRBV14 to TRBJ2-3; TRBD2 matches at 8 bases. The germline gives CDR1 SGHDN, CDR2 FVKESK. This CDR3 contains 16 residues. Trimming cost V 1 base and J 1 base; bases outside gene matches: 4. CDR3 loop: CASSQGVSGGTDTQYF. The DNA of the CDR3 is TGTGCCAGCAGCCAAGGGGTTAGCGGGGGCACAGATACGCAGTATTTT.

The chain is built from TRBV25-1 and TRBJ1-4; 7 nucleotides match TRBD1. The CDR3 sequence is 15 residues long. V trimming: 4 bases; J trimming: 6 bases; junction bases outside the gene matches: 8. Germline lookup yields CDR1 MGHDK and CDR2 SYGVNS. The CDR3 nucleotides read TGTGCCAGCAGTGCCCACAGGGGTTACGATGAAAAACTGTTTTTT. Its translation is CASSAHRGYDEKLFF.

The CDR3 region has the DNA TGTGCCAGCAGCCTGGCCTGGACTAGCGGCTACAATGAGCAGTTCTTC. Its translation is CASSLAWTSGYNEQFF. This chain joins TRBV5-4 and TRBJ2-1, with TRBD2 matching over 10 bases. Per germline, CDR1 SGHNT and CDR2 YYREEE (reference sequence). The CDR3 is 16 residues long. V trimming: 4 bases; J trimming: 3 bases; junction bases outside the gene matches: 7.

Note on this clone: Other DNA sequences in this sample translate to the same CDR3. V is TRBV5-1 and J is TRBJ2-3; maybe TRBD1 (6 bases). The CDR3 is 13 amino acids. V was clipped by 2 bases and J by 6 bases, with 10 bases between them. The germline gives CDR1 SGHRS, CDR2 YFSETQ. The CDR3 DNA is TGCGCCAGCAGCTTAGCAGGGGCGGATACGCAGTATTTT. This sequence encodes CASSLAGADTQYF.

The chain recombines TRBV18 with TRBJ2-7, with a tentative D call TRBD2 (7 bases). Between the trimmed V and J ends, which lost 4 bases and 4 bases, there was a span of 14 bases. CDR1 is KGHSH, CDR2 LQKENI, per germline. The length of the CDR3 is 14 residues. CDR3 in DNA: TGTGCCAGCTCACTGAGAGGGGGGGAGTACGAGCAGTACTTC. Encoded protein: CASSLRGGEYEQYF.

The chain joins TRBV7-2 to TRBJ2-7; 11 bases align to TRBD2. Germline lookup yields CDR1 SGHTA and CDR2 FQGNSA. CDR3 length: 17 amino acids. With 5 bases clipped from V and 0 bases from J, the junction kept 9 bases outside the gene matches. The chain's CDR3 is CASSQGLAEAFSYEQYF. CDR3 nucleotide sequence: TGTGCCAGCAGCCAGGGACTAGCGGAAGCGTTCTCCTACGAGCAGTACTTC.

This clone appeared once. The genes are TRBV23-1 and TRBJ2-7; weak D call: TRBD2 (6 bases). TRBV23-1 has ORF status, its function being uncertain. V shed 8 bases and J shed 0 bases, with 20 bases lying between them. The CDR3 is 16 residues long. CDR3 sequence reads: CASPPEGAGPSYEQYF. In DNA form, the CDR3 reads TGCGCCAGCCCTCCGGAGGGAGCGGGTCCCTCCTACGAGCAGTACTTC.

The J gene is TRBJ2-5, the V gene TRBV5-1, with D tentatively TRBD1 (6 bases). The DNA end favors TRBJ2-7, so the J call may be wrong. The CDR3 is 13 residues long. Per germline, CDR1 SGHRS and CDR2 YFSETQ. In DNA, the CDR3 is TGCGCCAGACGGCCGGGACAAATCCACGAGCAGTACTTC. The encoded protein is CARRPGQIHEQYF.

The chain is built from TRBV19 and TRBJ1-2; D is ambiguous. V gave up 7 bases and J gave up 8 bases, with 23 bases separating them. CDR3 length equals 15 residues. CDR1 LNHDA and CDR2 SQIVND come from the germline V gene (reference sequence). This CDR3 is CASTFGSRPRAGYTF. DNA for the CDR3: TGTGCCAGTACCTTCGGGTCCCGCCCTCGAGCAGGCTACACCTTC.

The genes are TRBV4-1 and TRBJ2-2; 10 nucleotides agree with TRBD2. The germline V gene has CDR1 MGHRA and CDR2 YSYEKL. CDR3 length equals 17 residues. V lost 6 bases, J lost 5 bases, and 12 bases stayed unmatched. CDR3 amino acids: CASSPLRAGGETGELFF. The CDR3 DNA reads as TGCGCCAGCAGTCCACTCCGAGCGGGAGGGGAGACCGGGGAGCTGTTTTTT.

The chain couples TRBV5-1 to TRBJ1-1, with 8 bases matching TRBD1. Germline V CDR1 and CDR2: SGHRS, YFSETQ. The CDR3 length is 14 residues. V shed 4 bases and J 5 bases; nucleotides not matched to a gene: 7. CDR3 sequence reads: CASSGWTGRTEAFF. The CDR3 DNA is TGCGCCAGCAGCGGTTGGACAGGGAGGACTGAAGCTTTCTTT.

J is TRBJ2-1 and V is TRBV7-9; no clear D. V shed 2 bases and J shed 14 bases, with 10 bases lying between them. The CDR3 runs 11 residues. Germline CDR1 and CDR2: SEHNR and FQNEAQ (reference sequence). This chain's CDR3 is CASSLNPMEFF. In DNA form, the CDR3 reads TGTGCCAGCAGCTTAAACCCTATGGAGTTCTTC.

The CDR3 DNA reads as TGTGCCAGCACCCACGAGGGCAATTCACCCCTCCACTTT. Its protein product is CASTHEGNSPLHF. The chain employs TRBV2 and TRBJ1-6; D is unclear. Looked up from germline, CDR1 is SNHLY and CDR2 is FYNNEI. Trimming removed 7 bases at V and 7 bases at J, with 11 bases between. This CDR3 has 13 amino acids.

The CDR3 spells CAWRGQGNTEAFF. CDR3 in DNA: TGTGCCTGGAGGGGACAGGGGAACACTGAAGCTTTCTTT. This chain links TRBV30 with TRBJ1-1, with TRBD1 matching over 9 bases. The trim removed 3 bases at V and 1 base at J, leaving 0 bases unmatched. Germline values: CDR1 GTSNPN, CDR2 SVGIG (reference sequence). This CDR3 spans 13 amino acids. Looking up the rest from reference TRBV30 and TRBJ1-1 gives the full variable domain: SQTIHQWPATLVQPVGSPLSLECTVEGTSNPNLYWYRQAAGRGLQLLFYSVGIGQISSEVPQNLSASRPQDRQFILSSKKLLLSDSGFYLCAWRGQGNTEAFFGQGTRLTVV.

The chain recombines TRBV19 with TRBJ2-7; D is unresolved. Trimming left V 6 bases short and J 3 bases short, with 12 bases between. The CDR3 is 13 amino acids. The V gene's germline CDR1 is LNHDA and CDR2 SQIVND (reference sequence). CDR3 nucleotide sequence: TGTGCCAGTAGCGGCGACTGGCACTACGAGCAGTACTTC. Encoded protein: CASSGDWHYEQYF.